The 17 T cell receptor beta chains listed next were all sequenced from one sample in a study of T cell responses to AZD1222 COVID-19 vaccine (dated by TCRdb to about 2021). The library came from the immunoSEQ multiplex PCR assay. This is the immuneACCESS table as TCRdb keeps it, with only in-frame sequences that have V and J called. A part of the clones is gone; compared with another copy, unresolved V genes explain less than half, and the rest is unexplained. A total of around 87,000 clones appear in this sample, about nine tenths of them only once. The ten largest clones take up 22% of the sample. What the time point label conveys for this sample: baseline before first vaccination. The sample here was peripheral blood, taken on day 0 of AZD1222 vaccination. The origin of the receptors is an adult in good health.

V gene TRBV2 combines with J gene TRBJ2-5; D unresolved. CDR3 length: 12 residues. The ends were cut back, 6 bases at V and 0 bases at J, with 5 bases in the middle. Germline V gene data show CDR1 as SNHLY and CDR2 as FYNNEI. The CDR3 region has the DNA TGTGCCAGCAGAGATGACCAAGAGACCCAGTACTTC. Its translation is CASRDDQETQYF.

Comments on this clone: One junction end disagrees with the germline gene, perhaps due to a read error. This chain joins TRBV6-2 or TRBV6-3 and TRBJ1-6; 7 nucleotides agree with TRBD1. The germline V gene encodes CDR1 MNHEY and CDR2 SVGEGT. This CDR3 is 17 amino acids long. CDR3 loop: CASSYWGEGAQGSPLHF. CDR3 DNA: TGTGCCAGCAGCTACTGGGGCGAGGGGGCGCAAGGATCACCCCTCCACTTT.

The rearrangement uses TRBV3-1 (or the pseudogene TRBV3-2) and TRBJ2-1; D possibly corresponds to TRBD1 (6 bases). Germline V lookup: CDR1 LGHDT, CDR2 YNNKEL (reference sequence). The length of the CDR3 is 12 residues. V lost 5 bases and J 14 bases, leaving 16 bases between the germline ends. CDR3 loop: CASSSPGEGEFF. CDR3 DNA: TGTGCCAGCAGCTCCCCAGGGGAAGGGGAGTTCTTC.

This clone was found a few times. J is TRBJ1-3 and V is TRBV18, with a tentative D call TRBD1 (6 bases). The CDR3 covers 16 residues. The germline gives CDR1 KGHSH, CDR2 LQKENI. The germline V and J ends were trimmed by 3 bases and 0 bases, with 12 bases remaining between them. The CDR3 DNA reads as TGTGCCAGCTCACCGGTGCAGGGGAGCTCTGGAAACACCATATATTTT. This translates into CASSPVQGSSGNTIYF.

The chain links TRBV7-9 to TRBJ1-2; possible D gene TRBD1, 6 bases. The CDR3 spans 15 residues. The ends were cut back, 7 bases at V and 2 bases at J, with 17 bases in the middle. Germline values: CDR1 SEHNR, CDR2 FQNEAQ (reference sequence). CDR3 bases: TGTGCCAGCACCAAACGCGTGGGGGCGAACTATGGCTACACCTTC. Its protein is CASTKRVGANYGYTF.

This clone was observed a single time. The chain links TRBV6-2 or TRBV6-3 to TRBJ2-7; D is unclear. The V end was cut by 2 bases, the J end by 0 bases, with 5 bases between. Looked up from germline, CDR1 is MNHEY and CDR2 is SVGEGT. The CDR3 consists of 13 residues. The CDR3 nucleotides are TGTGCCAGCAGTTACACGTTCTCCTACGAGCAGTACTTC. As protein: CASSYTFSYEQYF.

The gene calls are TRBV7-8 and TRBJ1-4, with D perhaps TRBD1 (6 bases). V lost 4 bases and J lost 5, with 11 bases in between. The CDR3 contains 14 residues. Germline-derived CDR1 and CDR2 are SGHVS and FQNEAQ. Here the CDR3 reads CASSSAGGNEKLFF. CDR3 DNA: TGTGCCAGCAGCTCCGCTGGGGGCAATGAAAAACTGTTTTTT.

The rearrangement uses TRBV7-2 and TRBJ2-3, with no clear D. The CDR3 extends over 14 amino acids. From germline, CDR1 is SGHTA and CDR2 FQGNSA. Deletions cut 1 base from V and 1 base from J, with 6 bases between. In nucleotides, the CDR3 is TGTGCCAGCAGCTTAGGAGAGGGCACAGATACGCAGTATTTT. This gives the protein CASSLGEGTDTQYF.

CDR3 in amino acids: CASRTTTASNYGYTF. Here the CDR3 DNA reads TGTGCCAGCAGAACAACGACAGCCTCTAACTATGGCTACACCTTC. The chain is built from TRBV6-5 and TRBJ1-2; possible D gene TRBD1, 5 bases. The CDR3 loop spans 15 amino acids. Trimming left V 6 bases short and J 0 bases short, with 14 bases between. The V gene's germline CDR1 is MNHEY and CDR2 SVGAGI.

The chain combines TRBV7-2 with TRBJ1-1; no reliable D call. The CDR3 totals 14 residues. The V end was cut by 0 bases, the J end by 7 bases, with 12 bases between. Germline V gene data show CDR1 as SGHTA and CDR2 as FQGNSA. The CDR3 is CASSLAQAAHEAFF. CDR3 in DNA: TGTGCCAGCAGCTTAGCGCAGGCTGCCCATGAAGCTTTCTTT.

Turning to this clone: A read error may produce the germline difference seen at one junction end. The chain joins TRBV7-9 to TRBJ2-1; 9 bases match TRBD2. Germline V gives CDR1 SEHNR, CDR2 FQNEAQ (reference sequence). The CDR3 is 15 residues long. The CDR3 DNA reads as TGTGCTAGCAGCTCTCAGCGGGGGGCCTACAATGAGCAGTTCTTC. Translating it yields CASSSQRGAYNEQFF.

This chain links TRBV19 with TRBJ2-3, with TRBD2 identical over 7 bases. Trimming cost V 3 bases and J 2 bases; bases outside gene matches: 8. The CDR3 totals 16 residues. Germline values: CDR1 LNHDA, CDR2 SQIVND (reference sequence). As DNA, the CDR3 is TGTGCCAGTAGTATTCTAGCGGACGGGAACACAGATACGCAGTATTTT. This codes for CASSILADGNTDTQYF.

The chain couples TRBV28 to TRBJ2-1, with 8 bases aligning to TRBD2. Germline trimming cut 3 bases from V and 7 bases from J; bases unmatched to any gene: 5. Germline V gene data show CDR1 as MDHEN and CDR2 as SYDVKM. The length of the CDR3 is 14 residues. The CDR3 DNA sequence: TGTGCCAGCAGTTTGGGACTAGTGCGTAATGAGCAGTTCTTC. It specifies CASSLGLVRNEQFF.

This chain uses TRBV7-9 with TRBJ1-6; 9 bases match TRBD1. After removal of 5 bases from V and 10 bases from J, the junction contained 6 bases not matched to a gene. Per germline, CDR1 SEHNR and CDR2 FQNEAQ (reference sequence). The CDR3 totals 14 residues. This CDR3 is CASSQDRGESPLHF. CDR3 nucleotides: TGTGCCAGCAGCCAAGACAGGGGGGAATCACCCCTCCACTTT.

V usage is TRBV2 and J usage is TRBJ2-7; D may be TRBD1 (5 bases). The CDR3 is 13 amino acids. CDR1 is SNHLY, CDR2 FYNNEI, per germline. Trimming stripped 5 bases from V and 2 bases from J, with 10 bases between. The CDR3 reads CASSNTGTYEQYF. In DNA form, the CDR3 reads TGTGCCAGCAGTAACACAGGTACCTACGAGCAGTACTTC.

CDR3 in DNA: TGTGCCAGCAGTGAAGCTCAAGGGGGACAACCTTACAATGAGCAGTTCTTC. Amino acids: CASSEAQGGQPYNEQFF. This chain connects TRBV6-1 to TRBJ2-1, with TRBD1 as a possible D gene (6 bases). CDR1 MNHNS and CDR2 SASEGT come from the germline V gene. The CDR3 covers 17 residues. The ends were cut back, 0 bases at V and 4 bases at J, with 16 bases in the middle.

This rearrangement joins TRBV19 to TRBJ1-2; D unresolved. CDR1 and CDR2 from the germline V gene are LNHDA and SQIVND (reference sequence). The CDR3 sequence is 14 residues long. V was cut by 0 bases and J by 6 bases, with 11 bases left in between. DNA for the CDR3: TGTGCCAGTAGTATAGATTCGAACAACCATGGCTACACCTTC. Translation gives CASSIDSNNHGYTF.